This T cell receptor (beta chain) is drawn from a study of T cell responses to AZD1222 COVID-19 vaccine. The study, taken as a whole, reports: Within unmutated variant regions lay the reported targets of nearly half of spike-specific TCRs. With dominance at 160-218 and 743-854, vaccine-associated CD4 TCRs spanned spike. Spike-specific TCR breadth and depth rose after two AZD1222 doses.

With respect to this clone: The antigen remains undetermined.

The CDR3 runs 15 residues. The germline CDR1 and CDR2 sequences are MNHNS and SASEGT. V lost 1 base to trimming and J lost 14 bases; unmatched junction nucleotides: 14. TCRdb's table, derived via immunoSEQ multiplex PCR, lists solely in-frame clones and lacks some. The sample comprises 65,000 to 70,000 clones, roughly 83% of which are singletons, and 20% to 30% rests with the top ten. This TCR derives from an adult who received the AZD1222 COVID-19 vaccine. The sequences come from peripheral blood, collected 28 days after the second AZD1222 dose. The J gene is TRBJ2-1, the V gene TRBV6-1, with 7 positions matching TRBD2. CDR3 sequence (DNA): TGTGCCAGCAGTGAAGGACTAGCTCTTCCCCGTAGGAAGTTCTTC. Translating gives CASSEGLALPRRKFF.